This TCR beta chain was found in a study of identical twins. General observations from the study: Sequences that were out-of-frame, alpha and twin-shared displayed an excess of low generation probability. In drawing conclusions, the study used cross-sectional statistical analysis and did not follow the same donors.

TCRdb analysed the 5' RACE reads with MiXCR anew, one entry per CDR3 protein. The table includes 200,000 to 300,000 distinct CDR3 sequences, 9.5% to 15% detected once. Note on this clonotype: Antigen unknown.

These data are also associated with another study on yellow fever vaccine responses in identical twins.

The specimen was memory (CD45RO+) T cells sorted from blood. The receptor comes from a woman younger than 30 in good health.

CDR3 DNA sequence: TGTGCCAGCAGCTCGAACCTCCAGGGCACTGAAGCTTTCTTT. Translated, it gives CASSSNLQGTEAFF. The chain employs TRBV5-5 and TRBJ1-1; possible D gene TRBD1, 5 bases. This CDR3 is 14 amino acids long. Germline values: CDR1 SGHKS, CDR2 YYEKEE (reference sequence). V lost 3 bases, J lost 4 bases, and 13 bases lay in between.